This TCR beta chain was profiled in a study of T-cell memory formation after mild COVID-19. Of note for this clonotype: No antigen is known for it.

The authors produced TCR alpha and TCR beta cDNA libraries with sample barcodes and UMIs by 5'RACE using constant-segment primers. In TCRdb, the 5' RACE reads were re-called with MiXCR into one record per CDR3 protein. The data show around 390,000 distinct CDR3 sequences, approximately 16% seen once. V was cut by 0 bases and J by 0 bases, with 12 bases left in between. In germline, CDR1 is MNHEY, CDR2 SVGAGI. CDR3 length: 17 residues. Study-wide results and limits: The main location of contracting CD4+ clones was CM and EM, and that of contracting CD8+ clones was EMRA. The pre-infection memory compartment contained some responding clones, suggesting cross-reactive memory joined.

The chain recombines TRBV6-5 with TRBJ1-3; D is unresolved. This sequence was found in a man aged 18-30 years who had mild COVID-19 (a few samples of this study predate the infection). Cell type and time point are not known. The sequenced sample was PBMCs or a T cell subset sorted from them (not recorded which). CDR3 residues: CASSYSVTEYSGNTIYF. CDR3 DNA: TGTGCCAGCAGTTACTCGGTGACGGAGTACTCTGGAAACACCATATATTTT.